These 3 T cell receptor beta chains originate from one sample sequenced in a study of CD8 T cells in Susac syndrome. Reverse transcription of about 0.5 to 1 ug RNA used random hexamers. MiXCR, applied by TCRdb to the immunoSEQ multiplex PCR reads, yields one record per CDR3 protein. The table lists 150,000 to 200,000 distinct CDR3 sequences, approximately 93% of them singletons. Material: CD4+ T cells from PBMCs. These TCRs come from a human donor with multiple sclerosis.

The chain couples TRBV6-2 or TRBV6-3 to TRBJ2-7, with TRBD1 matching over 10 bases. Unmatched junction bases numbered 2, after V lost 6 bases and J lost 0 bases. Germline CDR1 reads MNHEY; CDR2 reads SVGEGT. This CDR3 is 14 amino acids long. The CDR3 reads CASRGTGASYEQYF. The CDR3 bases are TGTGCCAGCAGGGGGACAGGGGCCTCCTACGAGCAGTACTTC.

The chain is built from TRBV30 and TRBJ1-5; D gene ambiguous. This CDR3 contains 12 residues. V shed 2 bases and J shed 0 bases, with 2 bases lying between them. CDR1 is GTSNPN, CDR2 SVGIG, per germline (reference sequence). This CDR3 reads CAWSYSNQPQHF. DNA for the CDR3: TGTGCCTGGAGTTATAGCAATCAGCCCCAGCATTTT. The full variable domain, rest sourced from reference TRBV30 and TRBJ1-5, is SQTIHQWPATLVQPVGSPLSLECTVEGTSNPNLYWYRQAAGRGLQLLFYSVGIGQISSEVPQNLSASRPQDRQFILSSKKLLLSDSGFYLCAWSYSNQPQHFGDGTRLSIL.

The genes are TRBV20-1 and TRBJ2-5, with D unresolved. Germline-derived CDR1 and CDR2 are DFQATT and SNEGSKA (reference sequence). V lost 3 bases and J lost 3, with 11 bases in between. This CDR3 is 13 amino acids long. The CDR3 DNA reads TGCAGTGCTAGTAAGGAAAGGGAAGAGACCCAGTACTTC. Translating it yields CSASKEREETQYF.